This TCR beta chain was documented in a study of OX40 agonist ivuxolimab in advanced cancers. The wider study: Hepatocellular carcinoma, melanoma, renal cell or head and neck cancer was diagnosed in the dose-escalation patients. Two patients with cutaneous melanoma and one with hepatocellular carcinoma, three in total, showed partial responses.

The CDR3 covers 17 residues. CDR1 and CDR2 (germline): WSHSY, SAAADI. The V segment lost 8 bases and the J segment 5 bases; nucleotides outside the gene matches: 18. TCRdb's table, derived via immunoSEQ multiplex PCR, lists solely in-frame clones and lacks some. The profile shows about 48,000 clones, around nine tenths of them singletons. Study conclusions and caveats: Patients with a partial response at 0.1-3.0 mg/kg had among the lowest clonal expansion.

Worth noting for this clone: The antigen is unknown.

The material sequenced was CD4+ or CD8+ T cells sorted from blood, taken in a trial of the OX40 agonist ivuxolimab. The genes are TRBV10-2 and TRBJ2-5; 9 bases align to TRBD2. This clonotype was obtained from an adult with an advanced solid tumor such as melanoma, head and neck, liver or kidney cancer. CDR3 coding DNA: TGCGCCAGCGGCCGGCCGGGGGCGGGGGGGCTAGAGGAGACCCAGTACTTC. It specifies CASGRPGAGGLEETQYF.